This TCR beta chain was observed in a study of blood T cell repertoires in COVID-19. Study as a whole: Collection of acute and convalescent COVID-19 samples took place in the United States, Italy and Spain. PBMCs, B-cell-depleted T cells, or T cells provided the cDNA or gDNA that made up the material.

Original processing methods: Estimation of nucleated cell counts relied on the amplification of reference gene primers. Clones were read by immunoSEQ multiplex PCR, and TCRdb kept only the in-frame ones, dropping some. That table furnishes V, J and clone size, whereas the DNA furnished D and trimming. This table holds 200,000 to 250,000 clones, about 79% found once. Researchers sorted participants into cohorts using their self-reported clinical history. The sequencing sample was made of PBMCs or T cells enriched from blood (not recorded which). The TCR originated in a woman aged 40 to 50 with acute COVID-19.

CDR3 amino acids: CASRQGTVYGYTF. The CDR3 nucleotides are TGTGCCAGTAGACAAGGGACAGTCTATGGCTACACCTTC. V gene TRBV19 combines with J gene TRBJ1-2; 7 nucleotides agree with TRBD1. After removal of 6 bases from V and 4 bases from J, the junction contained 5 bases not matched to a gene. CDR1 is LNHDA and CDR2 is SQIVND in the germline V gene (reference sequence). This CDR3 region has 13 residues.